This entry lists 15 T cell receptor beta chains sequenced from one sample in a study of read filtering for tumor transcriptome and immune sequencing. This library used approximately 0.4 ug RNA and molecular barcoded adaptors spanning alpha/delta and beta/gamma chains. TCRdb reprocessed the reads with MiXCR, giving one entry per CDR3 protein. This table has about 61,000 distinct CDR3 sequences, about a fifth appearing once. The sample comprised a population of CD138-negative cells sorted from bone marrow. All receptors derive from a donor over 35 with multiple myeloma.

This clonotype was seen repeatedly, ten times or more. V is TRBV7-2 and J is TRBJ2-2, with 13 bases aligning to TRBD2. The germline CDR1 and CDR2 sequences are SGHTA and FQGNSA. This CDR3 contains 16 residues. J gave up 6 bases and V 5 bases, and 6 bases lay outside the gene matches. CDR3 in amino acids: CASSPTSGRAAGELFF. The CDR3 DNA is TGTGCCAGCAGCCCTACTAGCGGGAGGGCCGCCGGGGAGCTGTTTTTT.

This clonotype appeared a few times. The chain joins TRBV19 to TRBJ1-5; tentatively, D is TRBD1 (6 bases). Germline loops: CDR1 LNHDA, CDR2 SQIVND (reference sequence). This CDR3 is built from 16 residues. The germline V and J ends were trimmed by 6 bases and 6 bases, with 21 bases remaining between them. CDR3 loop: CASRDLQGIGSQPQHF. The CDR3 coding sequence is TGTGCCAGTAGGGACTTACAGGGCATCGGCAGTCAGCCCCAGCATTTT.

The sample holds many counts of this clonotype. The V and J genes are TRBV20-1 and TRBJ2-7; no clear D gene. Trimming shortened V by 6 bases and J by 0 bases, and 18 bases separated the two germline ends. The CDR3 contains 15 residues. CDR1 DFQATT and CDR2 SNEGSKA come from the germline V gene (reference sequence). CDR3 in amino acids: CSATPWDTSSYEQYF. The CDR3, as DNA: TGCAGTGCCACCCCGTGGGATACAAGCTCCTACGAGCAGTACTTC.

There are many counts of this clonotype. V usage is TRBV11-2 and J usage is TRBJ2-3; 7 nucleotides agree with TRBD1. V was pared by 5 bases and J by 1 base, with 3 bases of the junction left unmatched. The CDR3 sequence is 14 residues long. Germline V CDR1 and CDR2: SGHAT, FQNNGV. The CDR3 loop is CASSRGTGTDTQYF. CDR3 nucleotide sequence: TGTGCCAGCAGCCGAGGGACAGGCACAGATACGCAGTATTTT.

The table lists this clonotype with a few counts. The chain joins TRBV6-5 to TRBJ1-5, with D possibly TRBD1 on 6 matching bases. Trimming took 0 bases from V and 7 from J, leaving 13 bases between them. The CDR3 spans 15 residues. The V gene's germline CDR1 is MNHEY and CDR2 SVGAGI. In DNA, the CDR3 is TGTGCCAGCAGTTACTCGATGGGGGCGGGACAGCCCCAGCATTTT. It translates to CASSYSMGAGQPQHF.

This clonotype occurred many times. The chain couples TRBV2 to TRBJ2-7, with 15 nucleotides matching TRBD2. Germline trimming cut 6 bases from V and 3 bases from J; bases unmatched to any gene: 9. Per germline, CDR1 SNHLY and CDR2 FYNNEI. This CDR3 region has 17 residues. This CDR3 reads CASRIPRTSGGDYEQYF. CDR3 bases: TGTGCCAGCAGGATCCCGCGGACTAGCGGGGGGGACTACGAGCAGTACTTC.

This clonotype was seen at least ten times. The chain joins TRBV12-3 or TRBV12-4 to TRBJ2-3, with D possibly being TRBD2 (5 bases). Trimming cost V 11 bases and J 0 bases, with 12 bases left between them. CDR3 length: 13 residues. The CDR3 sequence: CAASTGSTDTQYF. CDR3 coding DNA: TGTGCCGCCTCCACGGGGAGCACAGATACGCAGTATTTT.

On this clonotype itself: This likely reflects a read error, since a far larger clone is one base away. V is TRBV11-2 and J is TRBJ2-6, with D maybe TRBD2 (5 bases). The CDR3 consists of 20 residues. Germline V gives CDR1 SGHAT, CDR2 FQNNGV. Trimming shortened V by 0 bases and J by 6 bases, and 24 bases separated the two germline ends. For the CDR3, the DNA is TGTGCCAGCAGCTTAGAGTTTTACGTGGAGGAACCCCCTGAGGCCAACGTCCTGACTTTC. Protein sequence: CASSLEFYVEEPPEANVLTF.

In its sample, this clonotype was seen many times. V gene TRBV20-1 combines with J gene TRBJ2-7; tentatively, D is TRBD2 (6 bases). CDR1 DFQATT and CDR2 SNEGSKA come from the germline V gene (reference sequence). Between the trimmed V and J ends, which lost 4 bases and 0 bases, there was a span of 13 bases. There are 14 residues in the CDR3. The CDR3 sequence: CSATGTYSSYEQYF. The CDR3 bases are TGCAGTGCTACCGGGACTTACAGCTCCTACGAGCAGTACTTC.

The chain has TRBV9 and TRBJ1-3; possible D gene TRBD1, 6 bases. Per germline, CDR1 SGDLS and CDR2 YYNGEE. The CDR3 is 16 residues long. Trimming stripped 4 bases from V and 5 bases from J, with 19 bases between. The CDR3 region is CASSFSGTQSRNTIYF. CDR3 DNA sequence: TGTGCCAGCAGCTTTTCCGGGACACAATCTCGAAACACCATATATTTT.

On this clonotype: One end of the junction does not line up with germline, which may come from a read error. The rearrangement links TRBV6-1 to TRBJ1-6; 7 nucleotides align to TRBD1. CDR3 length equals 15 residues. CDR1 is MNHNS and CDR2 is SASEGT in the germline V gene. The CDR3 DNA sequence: TGTGCCAACAGTCCCCTGGCAGGGGGTAATTCACCCCTCCACTTT. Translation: CANSPLAGGNSPLHF.

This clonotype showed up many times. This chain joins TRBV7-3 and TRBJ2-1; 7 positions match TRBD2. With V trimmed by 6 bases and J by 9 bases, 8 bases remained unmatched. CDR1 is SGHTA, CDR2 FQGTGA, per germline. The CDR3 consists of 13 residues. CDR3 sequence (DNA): TGTGCCAGCAGGGCCGGAGGCGGGAGTGAGCAGTTCTTC. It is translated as CASRAGGGSEQFF.

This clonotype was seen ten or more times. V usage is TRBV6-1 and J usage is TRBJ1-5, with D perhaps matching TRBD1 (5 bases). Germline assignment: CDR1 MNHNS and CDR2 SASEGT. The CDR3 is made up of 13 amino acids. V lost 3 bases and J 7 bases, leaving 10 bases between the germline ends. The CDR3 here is CASSDSGQQPQHF. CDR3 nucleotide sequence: TGTGCCAGCAGTGACTCAGGGCAGCAGCCCCAGCATTTT.

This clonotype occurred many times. Here the CDR3 reads CASGTEDNSPLHF. CDR3 nucleotide sequence: TGTGCCAGCGGGACAGAAGATAATTCACCCCTCCACTTT. The J gene is TRBJ1-6, the V gene TRBV6-1; 7 bases align to TRBD1. V trimming: 8 bases; J trimming: 5 bases; junction bases outside the gene matches: 3. This CDR3 region has 13 residues. Germline V lookup: CDR1 MNHNS, CDR2 SASEGT.

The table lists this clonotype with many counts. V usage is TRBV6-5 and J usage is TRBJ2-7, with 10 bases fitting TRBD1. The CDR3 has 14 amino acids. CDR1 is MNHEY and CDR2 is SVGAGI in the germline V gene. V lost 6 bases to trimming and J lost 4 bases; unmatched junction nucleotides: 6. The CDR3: CASSPRTGGYEQYF. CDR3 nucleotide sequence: TGTGCCAGCAGCCCTCGGACAGGGGGTTACGAGCAGTACTTC.